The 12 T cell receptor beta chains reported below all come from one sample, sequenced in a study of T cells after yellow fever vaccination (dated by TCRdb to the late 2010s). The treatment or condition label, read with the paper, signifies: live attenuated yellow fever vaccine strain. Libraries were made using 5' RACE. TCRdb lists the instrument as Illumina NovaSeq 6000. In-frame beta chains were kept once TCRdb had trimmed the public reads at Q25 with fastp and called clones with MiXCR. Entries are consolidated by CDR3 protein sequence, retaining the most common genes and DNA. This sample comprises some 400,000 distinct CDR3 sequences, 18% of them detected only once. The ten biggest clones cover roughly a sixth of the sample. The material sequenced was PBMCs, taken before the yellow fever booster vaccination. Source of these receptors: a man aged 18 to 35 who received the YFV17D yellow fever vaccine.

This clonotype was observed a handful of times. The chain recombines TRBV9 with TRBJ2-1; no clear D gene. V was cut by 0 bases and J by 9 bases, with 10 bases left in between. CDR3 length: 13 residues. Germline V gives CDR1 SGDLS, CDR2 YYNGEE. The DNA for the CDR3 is TGTGCCAGCAGCGTAGGCCCGAGTGGTGAGCAGTTCTTC. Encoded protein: CASSVGPSGEQFF.

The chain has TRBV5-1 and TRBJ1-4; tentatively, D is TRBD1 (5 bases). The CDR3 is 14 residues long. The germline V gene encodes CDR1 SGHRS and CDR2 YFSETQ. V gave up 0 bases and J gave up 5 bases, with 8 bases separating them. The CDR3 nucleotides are TGCGCCAGCAGCTTGGTTGCAGGGAATGAAAAACTGTTTTTT. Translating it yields CASSLVAGNEKLFF.

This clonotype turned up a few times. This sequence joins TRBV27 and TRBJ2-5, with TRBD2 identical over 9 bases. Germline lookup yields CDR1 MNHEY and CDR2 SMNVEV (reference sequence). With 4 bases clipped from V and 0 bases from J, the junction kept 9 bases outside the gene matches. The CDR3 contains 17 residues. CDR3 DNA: TGTGCCAGCAGTTCGACCTGGACTAGCGCAAACCAAGAGACCCAGTACTTC. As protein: CASSSTWTSANQETQYF.

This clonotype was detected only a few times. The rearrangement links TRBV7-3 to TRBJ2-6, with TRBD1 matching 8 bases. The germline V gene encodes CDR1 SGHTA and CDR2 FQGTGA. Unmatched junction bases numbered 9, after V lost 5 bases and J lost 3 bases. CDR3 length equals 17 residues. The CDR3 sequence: CASSRSGGAFGANVLTF. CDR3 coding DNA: TGTGCCAGCAGCCGATCAGGGGGCGCCTTTGGGGCCAACGTCCTGACTTTC.

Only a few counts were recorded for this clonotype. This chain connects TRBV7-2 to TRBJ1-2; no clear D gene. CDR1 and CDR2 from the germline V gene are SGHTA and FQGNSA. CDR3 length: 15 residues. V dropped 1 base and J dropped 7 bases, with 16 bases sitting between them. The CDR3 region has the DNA TGTGCCAGCAGCTTAGACTTCAGGAAGCCTGCTGGCTACACCTTC. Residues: CASSLDFRKPAGYTF.

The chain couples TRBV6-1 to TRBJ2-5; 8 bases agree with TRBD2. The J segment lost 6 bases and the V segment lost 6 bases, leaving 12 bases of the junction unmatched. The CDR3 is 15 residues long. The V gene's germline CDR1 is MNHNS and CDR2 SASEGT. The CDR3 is CASSLIAGTLQTQYF. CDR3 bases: TGTGCCAGCAGCTTGATAGCGGGGACTCTTCAGACCCAGTACTTC.

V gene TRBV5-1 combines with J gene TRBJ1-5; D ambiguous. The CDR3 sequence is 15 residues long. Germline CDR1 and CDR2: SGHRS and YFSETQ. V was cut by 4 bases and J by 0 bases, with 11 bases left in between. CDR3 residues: CASSPPVHSNQPQHF. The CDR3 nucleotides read TGCGCCAGCAGCCCTCCCGTACATAGCAATCAGCCCCAGCATTTT.

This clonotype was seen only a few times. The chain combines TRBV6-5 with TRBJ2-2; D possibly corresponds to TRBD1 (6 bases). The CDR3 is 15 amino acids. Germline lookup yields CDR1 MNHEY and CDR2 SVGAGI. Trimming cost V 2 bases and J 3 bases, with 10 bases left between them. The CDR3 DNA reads TGTGCCAGCAGTTACCAGTACAGGGACACCGGGGAGCTGTTTTTT. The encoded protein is CASSYQYRDTGELFF.

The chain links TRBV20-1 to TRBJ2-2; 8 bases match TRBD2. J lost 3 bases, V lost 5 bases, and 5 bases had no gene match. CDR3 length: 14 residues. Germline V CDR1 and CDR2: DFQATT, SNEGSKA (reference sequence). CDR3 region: CSAGSGAYTGELFF. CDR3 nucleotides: TGCAGTGCTGGTAGCGGGGCTTACACCGGGGAGCTGTTTTTT.

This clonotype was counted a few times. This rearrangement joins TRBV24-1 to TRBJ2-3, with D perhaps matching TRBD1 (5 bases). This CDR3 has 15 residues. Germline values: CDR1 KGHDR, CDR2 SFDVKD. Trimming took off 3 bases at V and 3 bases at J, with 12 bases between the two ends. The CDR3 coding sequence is TGTGCCACCAGTGATAGGGCAGGGATGACAGATACGCAGTATTTT. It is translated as CATSDRAGMTDTQYF.

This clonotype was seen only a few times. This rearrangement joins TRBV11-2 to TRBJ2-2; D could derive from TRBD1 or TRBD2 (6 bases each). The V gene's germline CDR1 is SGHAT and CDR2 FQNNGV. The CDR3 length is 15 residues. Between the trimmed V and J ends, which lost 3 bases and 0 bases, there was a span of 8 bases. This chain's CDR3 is CASSLGGSNTGELFF. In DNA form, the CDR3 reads TGTGCCAGCAGCTTGGGGGGCTCGAACACCGGGGAGCTGTTTTTT.

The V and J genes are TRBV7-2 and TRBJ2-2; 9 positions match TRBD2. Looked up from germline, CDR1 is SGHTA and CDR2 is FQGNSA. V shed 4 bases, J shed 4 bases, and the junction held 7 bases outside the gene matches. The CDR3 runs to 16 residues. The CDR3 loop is CASSSRGGATTGELFF. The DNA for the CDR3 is TGTGCCAGCAGCTCCCGCGGGGGGGCCACCACCGGGGAGCTGTTTTTT.